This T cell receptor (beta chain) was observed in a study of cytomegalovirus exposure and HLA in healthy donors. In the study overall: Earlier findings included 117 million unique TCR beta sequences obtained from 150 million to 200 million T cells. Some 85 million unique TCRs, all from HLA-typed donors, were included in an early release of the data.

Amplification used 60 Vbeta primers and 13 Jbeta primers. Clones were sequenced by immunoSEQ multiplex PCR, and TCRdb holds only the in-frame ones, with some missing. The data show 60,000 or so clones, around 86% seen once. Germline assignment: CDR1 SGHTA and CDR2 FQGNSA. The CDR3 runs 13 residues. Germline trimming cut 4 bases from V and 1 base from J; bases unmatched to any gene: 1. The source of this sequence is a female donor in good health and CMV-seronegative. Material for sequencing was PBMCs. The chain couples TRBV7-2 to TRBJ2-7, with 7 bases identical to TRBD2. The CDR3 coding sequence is TGTGCCAGCAGCTATAGCGGGTCCTACGAGCAGTACTTC. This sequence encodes CASSYSGSYEQYF.